The clone carrying this T cell receptor beta chain came up a few times. In the original analysis: Reference gene primer amplification in the assay estimated nucleated cell counts. Clones were read by immunoSEQ multiplex PCR, and TCRdb kept only the in-frame ones, dropping some. V, J and clone size reflect that table, while D and trimming were determined from the DNA. The sample consists of 65,000 to 90,000 clones, approximately 83% of them appearing once. This specimen comes from a study of blood T cell repertoires in COVID-19. Study details: COVID-19 samples from acute and convalescent phases originated in the United States, Italy and Spain. From T cells, B-cell-depleted T cells, or PBMCs came the material, which was cDNA or gDNA.

V shed 5 bases and J shed 1 base, with 14 bases lying between them. Germline-derived CDR1 and CDR2 are SEHNR and FQNEAQ (reference sequence). CDR3 length equals 15 residues. The genes are TRBV7-9 and TRBJ1-1; D remains ambiguous. Sequences were obtained from peripheral blood. This TCR derives from a human donor in a cohort sampled during active COVID-19. CDR3 sequence reads: CASSHSRQKNTEAFF. The CDR3 DNA follows: TGTGCCAGCAGCCACAGCAGACAAAAGAACACTGAAGCTTTCTTT.